This TCR beta chain was identified during a study of CD8 T cells in ankylosing spondylitis. Points from the study as a whole: The disease-linked clones had a CD8+ phenotype and low blood frequencies. Made up of under ten highly homologous variants, a TCR beta motif appeared characteristic of ankylosing spondylitis blood.

Each CDR3 protein is one row after TCRdb ran MiXCR on the 5' RACE reads. The table records over 200,000 distinct CDR3 sequences, around 17% of them present only once. The table lists this clonotype with a few counts. The antigen is undetermined. The sample taken for sequencing was blood, either unsorted or a sorted T cell fraction (not recorded which). This sequence originates from a male donor with ankylosing spondylitis.

The CDR3 is CASSKPGLEETQYF. The DNA of the CDR3 is TGTGCCAGCAGCAAACCGGGACTTGAAGAGACCCAGTACTTC. V and J are TRBV7-2 and TRBJ2-5; D may be TRBD2 (6 bases). Trimming removed 5 bases at V and 3 bases at J, with 13 bases between. This CDR3 is 14 amino acids long. CDR1 and CDR2 from the germline V gene are SGHTA and FQGNSA.